This T cell receptor (beta chain) comes out of a study of blood T cell repertoires in COVID-19. The overall study: The United States, Italy and Spain supplied acute and convalescent COVID-19 samples. T cells, B-cell-depleted T cells, or PBMCs supplied cDNA or gDNA.

This clone was counted between two and nine times. Across about two dozen US areas, participants ranged in age from 18 to 89 years. Original processing methods: From reference gene primer amplification, estimates of nucleated cell counts were derived. This table comes from immunoSEQ multiplex PCR, and its TCRdb copy is limited to in-frame clones, with some not included. V, J and clone size are taken as reported in that table, and D and trimming were inferred from the DNA itself. The sample includes 250,000 to 350,000 clones, about 83% of them seen just once. CDR1 is LGHNA, CDR2 YNFKEQ, per germline. V trimming: 2 bases; J trimming: 4 bases; junction bases outside the gene matches: 21. The CDR3 loop spans 21 amino acids.

The sequenced material came from PBMCs or T cells enriched from blood (not recorded which). The rearrangement joins TRBV4-2 to TRBJ1-3, with 9 bases that match TRBD1. This sequence was found in a woman between 40 and 55 years old who had recovered from COVID-19. The CDR3 loop is CASSQPRAGTGNWGAGNTIYF. CDR3 DNA: TGTGCCAGCAGCCAACCCCGAGCCGGGACAGGGAATTGGGGGGCCGGAAACACCATATATTTT.